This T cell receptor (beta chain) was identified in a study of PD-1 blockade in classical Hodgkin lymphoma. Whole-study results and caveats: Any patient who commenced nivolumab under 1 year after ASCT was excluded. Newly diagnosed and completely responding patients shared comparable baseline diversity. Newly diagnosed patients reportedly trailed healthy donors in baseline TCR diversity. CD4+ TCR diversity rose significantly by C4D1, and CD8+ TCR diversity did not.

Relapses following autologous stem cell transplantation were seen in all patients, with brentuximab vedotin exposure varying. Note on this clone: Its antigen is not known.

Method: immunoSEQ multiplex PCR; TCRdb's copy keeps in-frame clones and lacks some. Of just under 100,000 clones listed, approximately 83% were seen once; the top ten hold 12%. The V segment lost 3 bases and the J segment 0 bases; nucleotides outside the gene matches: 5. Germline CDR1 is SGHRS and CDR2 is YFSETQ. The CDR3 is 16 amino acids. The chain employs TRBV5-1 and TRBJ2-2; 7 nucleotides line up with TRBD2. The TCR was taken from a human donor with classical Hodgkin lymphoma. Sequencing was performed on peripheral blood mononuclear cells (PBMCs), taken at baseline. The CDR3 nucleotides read TGCGCCAGCAGCTCTAGCGGCATAGCGAACACCGGGGAGCTGTTTTTT. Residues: CASSSSGIANTGELFF. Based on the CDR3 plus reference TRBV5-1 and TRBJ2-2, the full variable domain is KAGVTQTPRYLIKTRGQQVTLSCSPISGHRSVSWYQQTPGQGLQFLFEYFSETQRNKGNFPGRFSGRQFSNSRSEMNVSTLELGDSALYLCASSSSGIANTGELFFGEGSRLTVL.